This TCR beta chain was captured in a study of cytomegalovirus exposure and HLA in healthy donors. CDR1 is LNHDA, CDR2 SQIVND, per germline (reference sequence). The V gene lost 6 bases and the J gene lost 5 bases, with 19 bases spanning the gap. The CDR3 runs to 15 residues. Primers included in the PCR were 60 Vbeta and 13 Jbeta primers. Sequencing used immunoSEQ multiplex PCR; TCRdb keeps in-frame clones, though not all of them. Of some 200,000 clones in the sample, about three quarters were seen once. Material for sequencing was PBMCs. This TCR was recovered from a man between 18 and 29 years old in good health and CMV-seronegative. The chain combines TRBV19 with TRBJ2-5; D perhaps matches TRBD1 (5 bases). The CDR3 DNA sequence: TGTGCCAGTAGAACGATACATGGGGCCGAGGAGACCCAGTACTTC. Amino acids: CASRTIHGAEETQYF.